This T cell receptor beta chain was captured by sequencing in a study of blood T cell repertoires in COVID-19. Clones were sequenced by immunoSEQ multiplex PCR, and TCRdb holds only the in-frame ones, with some missing. The sample lists about 190,000 clones, approximately 90% occurring once. Deletions cut 1 base from V and 1 base from J, with 11 bases between. Germline values: CDR1 SGHTA, CDR2 FQGNSA. CDR3 length: 16 residues. Specimen: peripheral blood. The genes are TRBV7-2 and TRBJ1-5; D is unresolved. This TCR derives from a woman aged 40-49 years who had recovered from COVID-19. CDR3 residues: CASSLVHSLSNQPQHF. DNA for the CDR3: TGTGCCAGCAGCTTAGTACACAGCCTGAGCAATCAGCCCCAGCATTTT.